This TCR beta chain was obtained from a study of cytomegalovirus exposure and HLA in healthy donors. For this clone: Its antigen remains unknown.

The CDR3 has 16 amino acids. V dropped 6 bases and J dropped 6; count of bases not matched to a gene: 13. Germline CDR1 reads LGHNT; CDR2 reads FRNRAP. Primers: 60 Vbeta forward and 13 Jbeta reverse. The repertoire was sequenced with immunoSEQ multiplex PCR; TCRdb's copy has only in-frame clones and lacks some. The data show about 65,000 clones, almost 80% seen once. Study results and caveats: No immune exposure information besides CMV serostatus was available. Confirmation in vitro established that three CMV-associated chains were specific for CMV antigens.

The sequence derives from a girl aged 5 to 17 in good health and CMV-seropositive. Sequencing was done on a sample of PBMCs. The V and J genes are TRBV12-5 and TRBJ2-2; 7 bases are a match to TRBD1. CDR3 in DNA: TGTGCTAGTGGCACCTTCCGGGACAGAATTCCCGGGGAGCTGTTTTTT. This encodes CASGTFRDRIPGELFF.